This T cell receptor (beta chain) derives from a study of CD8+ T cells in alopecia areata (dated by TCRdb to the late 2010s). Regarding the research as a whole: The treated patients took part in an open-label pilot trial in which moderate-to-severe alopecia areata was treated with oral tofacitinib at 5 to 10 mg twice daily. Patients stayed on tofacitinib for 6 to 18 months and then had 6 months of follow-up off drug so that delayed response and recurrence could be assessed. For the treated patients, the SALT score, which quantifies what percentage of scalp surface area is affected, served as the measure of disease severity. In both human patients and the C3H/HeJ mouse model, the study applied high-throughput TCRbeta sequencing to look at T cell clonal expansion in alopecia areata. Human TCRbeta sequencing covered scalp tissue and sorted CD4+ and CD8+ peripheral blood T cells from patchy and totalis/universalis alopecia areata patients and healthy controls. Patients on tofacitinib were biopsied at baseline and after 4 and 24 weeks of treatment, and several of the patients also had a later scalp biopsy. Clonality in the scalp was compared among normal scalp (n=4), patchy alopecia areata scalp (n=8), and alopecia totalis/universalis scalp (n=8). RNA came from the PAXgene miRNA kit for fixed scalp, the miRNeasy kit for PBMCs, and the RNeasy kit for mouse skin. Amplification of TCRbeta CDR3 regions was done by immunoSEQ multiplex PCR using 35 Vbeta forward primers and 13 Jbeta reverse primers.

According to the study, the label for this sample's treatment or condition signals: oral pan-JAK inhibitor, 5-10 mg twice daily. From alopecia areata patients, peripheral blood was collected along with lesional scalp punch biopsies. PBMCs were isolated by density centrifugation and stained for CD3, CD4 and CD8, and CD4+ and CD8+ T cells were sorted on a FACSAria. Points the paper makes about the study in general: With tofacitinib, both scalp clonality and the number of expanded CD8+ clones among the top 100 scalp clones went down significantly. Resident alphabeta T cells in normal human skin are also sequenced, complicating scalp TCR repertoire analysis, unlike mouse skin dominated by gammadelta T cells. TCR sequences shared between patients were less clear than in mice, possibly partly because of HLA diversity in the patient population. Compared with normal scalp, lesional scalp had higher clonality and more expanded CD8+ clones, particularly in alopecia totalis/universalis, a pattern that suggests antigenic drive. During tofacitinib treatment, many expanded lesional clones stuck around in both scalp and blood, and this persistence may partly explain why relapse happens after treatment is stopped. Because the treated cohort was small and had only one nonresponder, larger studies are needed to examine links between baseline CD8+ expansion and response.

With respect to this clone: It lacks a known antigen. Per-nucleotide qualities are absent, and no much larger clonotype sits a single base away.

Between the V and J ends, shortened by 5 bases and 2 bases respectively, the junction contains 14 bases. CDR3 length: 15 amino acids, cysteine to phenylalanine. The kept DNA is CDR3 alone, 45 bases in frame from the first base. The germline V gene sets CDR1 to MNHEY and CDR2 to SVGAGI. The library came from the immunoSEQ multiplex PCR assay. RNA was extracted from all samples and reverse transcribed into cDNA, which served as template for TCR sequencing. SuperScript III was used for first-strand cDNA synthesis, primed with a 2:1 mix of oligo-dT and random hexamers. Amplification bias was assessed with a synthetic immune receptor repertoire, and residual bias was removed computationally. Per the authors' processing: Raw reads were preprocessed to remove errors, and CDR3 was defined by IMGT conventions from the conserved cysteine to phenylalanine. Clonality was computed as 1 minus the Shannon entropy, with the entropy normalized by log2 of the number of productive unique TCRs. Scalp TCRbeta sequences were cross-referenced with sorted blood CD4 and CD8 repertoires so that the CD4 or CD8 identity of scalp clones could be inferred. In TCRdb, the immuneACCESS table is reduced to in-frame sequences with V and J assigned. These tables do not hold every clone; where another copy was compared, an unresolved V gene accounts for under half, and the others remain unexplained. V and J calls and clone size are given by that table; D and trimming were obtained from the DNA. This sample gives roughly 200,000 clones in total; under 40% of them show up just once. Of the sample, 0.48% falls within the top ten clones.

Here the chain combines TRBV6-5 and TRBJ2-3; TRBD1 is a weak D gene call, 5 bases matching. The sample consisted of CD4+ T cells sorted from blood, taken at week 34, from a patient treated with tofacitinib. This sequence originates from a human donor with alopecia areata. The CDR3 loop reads CASSHPGWDTDTQYF. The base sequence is TGTGCCAGCAGTCACCCAGGGTGGGACACAGATACGCAGTATTTT.